The T cell receptor (beta chain) described here comes from a study of shared clonotypes between healthy human individuals (dated by TCRdb to 2018 to 2021). Background on the whole study: The cohort comprised a couple of women and a few men aged 18 to 49 years. For each donor, CD4 naive and CD4 memory were each given three plates, CD8 naive was given two plates, and CD8 memory was given one plate. Each donor's leukapheresis produced roughly between roughly 0.9 and 8.9 billion PBMCs. To estimate repertoire size and how much clonotypes are shared between individuals, the study performed deep sequencing of blood TCR repertoires from five healthy adults. To increase sequencing depth and limit assay-specific biases, different laboratories used diverse techniques to prepare libraries and sequence TCR repertoires.

Using the deep immunoSEQ assay, multiplex PCR amplified TCR CDR3 regions from genomic DNA. Extracted genomic DNA from each cell subset was distributed evenly across all wells of several immunoSEQ 96-well plates, and each plate was treated as a replicate. Each replicate PCR for sorted subsets received around 0.2 ug genomic DNA, equal to roughly 30,000 T cell genomes. Purified libraries were quantified with a Qubit 3.0 fluorometer, sized on a Bioanalyzer 2100, and re-quantified with the KAPA Library Quantification kit. Every immunoSEQ 96-well plate was sequenced on a separate single-read 150-cycle Illumina NextSeq 550 flow cell. Concerning the study's data processing: Because only junctional sequences without quality scores were contained in the immunoSEQ output, filtering matching that applied to full-length reads could not be performed. To assign V/J genes and CDR3, sequences were annotated against IMGT germline references using PyIR, a Python wrapper for IgBLAST v1.9. Reads were filtered out if the reads had weak V/J assignments (E-value above 1e-6), no CDR3, stop codons, out-of-frame junctions, or ambiguous translated residues. V3J clonotypes were defined as sequences sharing the same inferred V gene, J gene, and CDR3 amino acid sequence. Percentage overlap between repertoires was calculated by dividing the number of shared unique clonotypes by the size of the smaller repertoire. RTK rarefaction, the Chao1 estimator, and Recon v2.1 estimates of unobserved clonotypes were used to assess repertoire richness. Generation probabilities for all TCRbeta clonotypes obtained by the gDNA method from a handful of donors were computed using OLGA. Imported from immuneACCESS, the table was reduced by TCRdb to in-frame sequences with V and J called. These copies leave out some clones; in studies compared against another copy, an unresolved V gene accounts for under half, and the cause of the remainder is not known. From that table come the V and J calls and clone size; the DNA was used to work out D and trimming. For this sample the table gives 2 million to 2.5 million clones, of which under 97% were detected only once. Of the sample, approximately 0.13% falls within the top ten clones.

Paper-wide results and their limitations: Pairwise subsampling led to the expectation that sequencing depth would affect the degree of clonotype sharing among donors. Estimated clonotype richness was generally larger for naive than for memory subsets. Rarefaction of sorted-subset datasets indicated incomplete sequencing despite the large sequencing depth. The genetic and exposure-history diversity represented was limited by the small number of donors. Across a handful of donors, approximately 4.9% of naive CD4, 3.5% of naive CD8, 2% to 2.5% of memory CD4, and roughly 0.41% of memory CD8 clonotypes were shared. Clonotypes shared by all four sorted-subset donors showed higher generation probabilities than non-shared clonotypes. Sampling was restricted to blood, and TCR repertoires in tissue are likely to differ from TCR repertoires in blood.

Donors were healthy HIV-negative adults with no recently reported acute infections or vaccinations. Every donor was a Caucasian adult living in Nashville, Tennessee, USA. CD4+ T cells were enriched by magnetic negative selection; naive cells were then positively selected on CD45RA, and the negative fraction formed the memory subset. Blood was collected by leukapheresis, and PBMCs were isolated by Ficoll-Histopaque density gradient centrifugation and then cryopreserved in liquid nitrogen vapor phase. Analytical flow cytometry was used to check the purity and quantity of each magnetically sorted T cell population. Genomic DNA was isolated from every sorted fraction and measured by UV absorbance on a Nanodrop 2000c. The count of this clone is one. The target of this receptor is not known. No much larger clone exists at a distance of one base, and base qualities are not known. The V end loses 0 bases and the J end loses 3 bases, and a stretch of 11 bases separates them. Looking up the germline V gene yields CDR1 SGHRS and CDR2 YFSETQ. The CDR3 runs 15 residues from the cysteine to the phenylalanine. The CDR3 DNA has 45 bases and is translated from base 1.

The origin of this receptor is a man younger than 35 in good health. The rearranged chain carries TRBV5-1 and TRBJ2-3; the D gene identity is not certain. Sequenced: naive CD4+ T cells sorted from blood. This specimen's cell subset or site label, per the study, means: CD45RA+ positively selected. Read as DNA, the sequence is TGCGCCAGCAGCTTGGGACCTATGCCGACAGATACGCAGTATTTT. This yields the protein CASSLGPMPTDTQYF.